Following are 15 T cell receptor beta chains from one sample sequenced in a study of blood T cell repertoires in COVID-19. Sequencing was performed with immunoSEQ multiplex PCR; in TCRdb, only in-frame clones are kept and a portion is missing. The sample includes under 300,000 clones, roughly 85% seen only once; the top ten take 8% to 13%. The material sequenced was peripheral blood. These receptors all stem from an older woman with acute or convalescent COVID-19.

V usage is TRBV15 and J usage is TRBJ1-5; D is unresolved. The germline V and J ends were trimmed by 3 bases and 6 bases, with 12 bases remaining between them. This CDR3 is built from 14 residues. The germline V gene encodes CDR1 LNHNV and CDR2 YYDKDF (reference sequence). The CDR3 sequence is CATSSLRRSQPQHF. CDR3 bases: TGTGCCACCAGCAGTCTCAGGAGGAGTCAGCCCCAGCATTTT.

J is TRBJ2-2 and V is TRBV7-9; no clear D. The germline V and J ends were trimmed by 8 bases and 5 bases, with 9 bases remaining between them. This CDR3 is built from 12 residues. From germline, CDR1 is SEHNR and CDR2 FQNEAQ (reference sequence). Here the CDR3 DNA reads TGTGCCAGCGAGAGGTCTACCGGGGAGCTGTTTTTT. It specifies CASERSTGELFF.

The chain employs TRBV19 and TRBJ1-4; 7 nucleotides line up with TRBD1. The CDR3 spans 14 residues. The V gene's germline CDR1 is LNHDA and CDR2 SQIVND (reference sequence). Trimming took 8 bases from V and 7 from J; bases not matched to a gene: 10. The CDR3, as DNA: TGTGCCAGTCGGGCAGGGTCAGGGGGTGAAAAACTGTTTTTT. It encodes CASRAGSGGEKLFF.

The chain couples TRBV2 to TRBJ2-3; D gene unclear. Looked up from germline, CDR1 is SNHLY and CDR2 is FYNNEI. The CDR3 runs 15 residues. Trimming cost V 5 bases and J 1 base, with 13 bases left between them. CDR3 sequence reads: CASSLTRSGTDTQYF. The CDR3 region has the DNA TGTGCCAGCAGTCTAACCCGCTCGGGCACAGATACGCAGTATTTT.

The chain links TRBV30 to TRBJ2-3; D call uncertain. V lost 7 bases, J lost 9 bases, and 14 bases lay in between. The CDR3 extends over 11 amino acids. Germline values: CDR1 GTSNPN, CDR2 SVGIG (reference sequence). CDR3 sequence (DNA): TGTGCCTTCCTGAGATCTGCGACGCAGTATTTT. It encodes CAFLRSATQYF.

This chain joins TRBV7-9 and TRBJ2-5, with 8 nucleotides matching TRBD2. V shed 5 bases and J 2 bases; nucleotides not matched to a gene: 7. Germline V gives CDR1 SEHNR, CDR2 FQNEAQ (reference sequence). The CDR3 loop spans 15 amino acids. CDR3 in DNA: TGTGCCAGCAGCCCCGGGAGGGCACGTCAAGAGACCCAGTACTTC. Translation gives CASSPGRARQETQYF.

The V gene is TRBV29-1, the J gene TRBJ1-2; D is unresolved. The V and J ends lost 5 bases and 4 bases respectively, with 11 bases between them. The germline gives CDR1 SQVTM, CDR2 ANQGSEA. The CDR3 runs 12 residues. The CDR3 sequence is CSVSKSVYGYTF. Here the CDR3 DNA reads TGCAGCGTTTCAAAATCGGTCTATGGCTACACCTTC.

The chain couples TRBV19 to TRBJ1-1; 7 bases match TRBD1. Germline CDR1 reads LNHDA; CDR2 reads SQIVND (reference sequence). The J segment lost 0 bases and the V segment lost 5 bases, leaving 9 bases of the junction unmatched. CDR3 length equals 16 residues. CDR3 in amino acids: CASSVRDSALNTEAFF. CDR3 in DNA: TGTGCCAGTAGTGTCCGGGACAGCGCCTTGAACACTGAAGCTTTCTTT. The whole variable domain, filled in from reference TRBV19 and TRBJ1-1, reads DGGITQSPKYLFRKEGQNVTLSCEQNLNHDAMYWYRQDPGQGLRLIYYSQIVNDFQKGDIAEGYSVSREKKESFPLTVTSAQKNPTAFYLCASSVRDSALNTEAFFGQGTRLTVV.

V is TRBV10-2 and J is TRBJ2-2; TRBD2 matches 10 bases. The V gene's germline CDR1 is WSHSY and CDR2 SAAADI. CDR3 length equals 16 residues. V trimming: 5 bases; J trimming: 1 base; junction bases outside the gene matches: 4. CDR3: CASSNIAGGNTGELFF. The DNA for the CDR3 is TGCGCCAGCAGTAACATAGCGGGGGGGAACACCGGGGAGCTGTTTTTT.

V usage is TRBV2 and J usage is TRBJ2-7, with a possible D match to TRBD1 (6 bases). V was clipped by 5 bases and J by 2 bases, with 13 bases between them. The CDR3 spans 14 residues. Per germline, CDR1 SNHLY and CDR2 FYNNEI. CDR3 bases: TGTGCCAGCAGTACGGGACAACAAACCTACGAGCAGTACTTC. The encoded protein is CASSTGQQTYEQYF.

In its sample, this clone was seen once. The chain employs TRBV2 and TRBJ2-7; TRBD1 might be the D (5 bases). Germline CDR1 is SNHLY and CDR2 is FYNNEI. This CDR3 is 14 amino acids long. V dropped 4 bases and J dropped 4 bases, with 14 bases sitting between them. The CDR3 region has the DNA TGTGCCAGCAGTGTTGTGCAGGGTATATACGAGCAGTACTTC. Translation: CASSVVQGIYEQYF.

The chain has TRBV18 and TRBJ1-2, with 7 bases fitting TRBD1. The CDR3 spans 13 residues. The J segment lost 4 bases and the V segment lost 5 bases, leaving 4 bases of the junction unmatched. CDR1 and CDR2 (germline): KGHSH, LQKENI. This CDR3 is CASSTRDSYGYTF. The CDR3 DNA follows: TGTGCCAGCTCAACGCGGGACAGCTATGGCTACACCTTC.

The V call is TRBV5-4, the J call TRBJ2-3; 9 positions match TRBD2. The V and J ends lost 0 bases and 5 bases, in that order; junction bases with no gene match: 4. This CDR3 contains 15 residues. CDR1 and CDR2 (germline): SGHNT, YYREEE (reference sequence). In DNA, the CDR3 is TGTGCCAGCAGCTTGGAGGGACTAGCAGAAGATACGCAGTATTTT. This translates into CASSLEGLAEDTQYF.

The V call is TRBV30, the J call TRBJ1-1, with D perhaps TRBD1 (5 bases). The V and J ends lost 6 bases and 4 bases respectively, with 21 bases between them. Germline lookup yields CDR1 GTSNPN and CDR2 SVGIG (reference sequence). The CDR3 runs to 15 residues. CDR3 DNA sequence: TGTGCCTGCCTCCCCCGACAAGGGAGGGGCACTGAAGCTTTCTTT. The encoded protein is CACLPRQGRGTEAFF.

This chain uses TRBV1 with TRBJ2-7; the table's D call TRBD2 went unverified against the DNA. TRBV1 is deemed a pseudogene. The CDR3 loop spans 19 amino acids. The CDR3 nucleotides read TGCACCAGCAGCCGGAGGAGAGCGGCGGGGGGGTCGAGCTCCTACGAGCAGTACTTC. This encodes CTSSRRRAAGGSSSYEQYF.